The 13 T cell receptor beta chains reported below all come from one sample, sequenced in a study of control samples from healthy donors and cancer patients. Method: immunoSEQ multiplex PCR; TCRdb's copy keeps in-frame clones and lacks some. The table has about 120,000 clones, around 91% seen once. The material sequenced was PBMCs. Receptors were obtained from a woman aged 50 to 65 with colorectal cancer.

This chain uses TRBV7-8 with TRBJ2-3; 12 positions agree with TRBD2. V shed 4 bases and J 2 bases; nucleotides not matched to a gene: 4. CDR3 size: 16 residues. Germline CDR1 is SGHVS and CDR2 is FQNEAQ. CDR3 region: CASSSLAGGITDTQYF. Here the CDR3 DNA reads TGTGCCAGCAGCTCGCTAGCGGGGGGGATCACAGATACGCAGTATTTT.

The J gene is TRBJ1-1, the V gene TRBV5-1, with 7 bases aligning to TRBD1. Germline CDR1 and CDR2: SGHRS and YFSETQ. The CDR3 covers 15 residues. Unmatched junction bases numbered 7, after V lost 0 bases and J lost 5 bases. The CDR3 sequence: CASSLGGGASTEAFF. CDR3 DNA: TGCGCCAGCAGCTTGGGAGGGGGCGCGAGTACTGAAGCTTTCTTT.

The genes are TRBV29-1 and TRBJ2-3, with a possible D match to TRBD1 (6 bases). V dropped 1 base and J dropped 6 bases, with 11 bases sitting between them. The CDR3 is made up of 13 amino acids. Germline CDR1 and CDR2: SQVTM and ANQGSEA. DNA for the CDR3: TGCAGCGTTGAAGTGGTCCAGGGGGATACGCAGTATTTT. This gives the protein CSVEVVQGDTQYF.

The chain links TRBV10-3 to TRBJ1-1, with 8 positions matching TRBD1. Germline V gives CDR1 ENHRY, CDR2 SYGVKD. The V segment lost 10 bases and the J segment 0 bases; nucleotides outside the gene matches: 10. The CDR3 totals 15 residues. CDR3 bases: TGTGCCACCGAACCGGGACAGGTAGTGAACACTGAAGCTTTCTTT. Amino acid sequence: CATEPGQVVNTEAFF.

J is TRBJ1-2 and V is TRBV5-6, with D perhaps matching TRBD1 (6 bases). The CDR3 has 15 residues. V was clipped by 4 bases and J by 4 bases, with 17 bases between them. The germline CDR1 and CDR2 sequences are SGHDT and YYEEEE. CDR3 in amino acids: CASSVGTPLGYGYTF. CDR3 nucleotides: TGTGCCAGCAGCGTGGGGACACCATTGGGCTATGGCTACACCTTC.

CDR3 nucleotides: TGTGCCAGCAGTGAACCGAGGGTAAGGGGGACAGATACGCAGTATTTT. It is translated as CASSEPRVRGTDTQYF. This sequence joins TRBV6-1 and TRBJ2-3; D is perhaps TRBD1 (6 bases). This CDR3 region has 16 residues. Germline V CDR1 and CDR2: MNHNS, SASEGT. V was clipped by 2 bases and J by 3 bases, with 15 bases between them.

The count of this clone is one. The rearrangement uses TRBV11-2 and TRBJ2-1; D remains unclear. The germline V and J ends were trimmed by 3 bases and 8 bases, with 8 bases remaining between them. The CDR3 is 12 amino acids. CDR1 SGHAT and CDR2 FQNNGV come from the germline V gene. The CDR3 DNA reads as TGTGCCAGCAGCTTCAGCGACCATGAGCAGTTCTTC. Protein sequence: CASSFSDHEQFF.

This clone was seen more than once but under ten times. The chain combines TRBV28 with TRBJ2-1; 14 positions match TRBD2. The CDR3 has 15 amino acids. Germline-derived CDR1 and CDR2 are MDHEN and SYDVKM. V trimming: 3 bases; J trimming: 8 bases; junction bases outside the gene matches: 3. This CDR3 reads CASSLGLAGVDEQFF. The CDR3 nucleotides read TGTGCCAGCAGTTTGGGACTAGCGGGAGTTGATGAGCAGTTCTTC.

The CDR3 DNA sequence: TGCGCCAGCAGCCCGGACGACCCCCTCAGCAATGAGCAGTTCTTC. Amino acids: CASSPDDPLSNEQFF. This chain connects TRBV5-1 to TRBJ2-1, with D uncertain. Germline V lookup: CDR1 SGHRS, CDR2 YFSETQ. The V and J ends lost 4 bases and 6 bases respectively, with 17 bases between them. The CDR3 sequence is 15 residues long.

This CDR3 is CASSPPMGLSSGSTDTQYF. The CDR3 DNA reads as TGTGCCAGCTCACCACCAATGGGGCTCAGCTCGGGGAGCACAGATACGCAGTATTTT. V is TRBV18 and J is TRBJ2-3; either TRBD1 or TRBD2 may supply D (5 bases each). V was cut by 0 bases and J by 0 bases, with 19 bases left in between. CDR3 length: 19 amino acids. The germline V gene encodes CDR1 KGHSH and CDR2 LQKENI. Full variable domain (rest looked up from reference TRBV18 and TRBJ2-3): NAGVMQNPRHLVRRRGQEARLRCSPMKGHSHVYWYRQLPEEGLKFMVYLQKENIIDESGMPKERFSAEFPKEGPSILRIQQVVRGDSAAYFCASSPPMGLSSGSTDTQYFGPGTRLTVL.

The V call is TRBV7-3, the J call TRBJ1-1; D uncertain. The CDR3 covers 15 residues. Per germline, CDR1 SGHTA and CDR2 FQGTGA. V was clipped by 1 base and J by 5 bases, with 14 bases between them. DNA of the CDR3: TGTGCCAGCAGCTTAAGTTCGGCCTCGGGGACTGAAGCTTTCTTT. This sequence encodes CASSLSSASGTEAFF.

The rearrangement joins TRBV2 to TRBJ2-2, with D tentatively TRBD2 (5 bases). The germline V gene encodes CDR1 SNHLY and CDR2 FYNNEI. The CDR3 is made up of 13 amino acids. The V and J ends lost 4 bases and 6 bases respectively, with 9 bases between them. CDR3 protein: CASSGESAGELFF. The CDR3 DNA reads TGTGCCAGCAGTGGGGAGTCGGCCGGGGAGCTGTTTTTT.

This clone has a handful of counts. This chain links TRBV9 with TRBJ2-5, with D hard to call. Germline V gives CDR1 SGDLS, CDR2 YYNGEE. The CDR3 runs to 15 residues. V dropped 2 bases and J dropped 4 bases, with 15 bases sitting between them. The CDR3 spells CASSVSGSWGETQYF. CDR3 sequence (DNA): TGTGCCAGCAGCGTTTCCGGGTCCTGGGGAGAGACCCAGTACTTC.